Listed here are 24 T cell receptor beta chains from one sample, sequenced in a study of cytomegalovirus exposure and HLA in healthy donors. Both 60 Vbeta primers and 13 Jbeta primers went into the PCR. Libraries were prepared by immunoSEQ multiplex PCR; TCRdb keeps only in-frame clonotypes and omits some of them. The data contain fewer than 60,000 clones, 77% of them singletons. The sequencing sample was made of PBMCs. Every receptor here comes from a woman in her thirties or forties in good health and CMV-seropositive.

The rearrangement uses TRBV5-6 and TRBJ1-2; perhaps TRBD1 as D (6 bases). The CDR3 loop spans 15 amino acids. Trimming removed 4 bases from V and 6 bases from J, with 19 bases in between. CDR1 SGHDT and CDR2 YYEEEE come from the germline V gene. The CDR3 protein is CASSHRARRVNGYTF. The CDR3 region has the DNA TGTGCCAGCAGCCACAGGGCGCGCAGGGTAAATGGCTACACCTTC.

The CDR3 protein is CATSRRGWTNTEAFF. In DNA form, the CDR3 reads TGTGCCACCAGCAGGCGGGGGTGGACGAACACTGAAGCTTTCTTT. This chain uses TRBV15 with TRBJ1-1, with D possibly TRBD1 on 5 matching bases. CDR1 LNHNV and CDR2 YYDKDF come from the germline V gene (reference sequence). The CDR3 has 15 residues. The germline V and J ends were trimmed by 3 bases and 1 base, with 12 bases remaining between them. The full variable domain, its missing parts supplied by reference TRBV15 and TRBJ1-1, is DAMVIQNPRYQVTQFGKPVTLSCSQTLNHNVMYWYQQKSSQAPKLLFHYYDKDFNNEADTPDNFQSRRPNTSFCFLDIRSPGLGDTAMYLCATSRRGWTNTEAFFGQGTRLTVV.

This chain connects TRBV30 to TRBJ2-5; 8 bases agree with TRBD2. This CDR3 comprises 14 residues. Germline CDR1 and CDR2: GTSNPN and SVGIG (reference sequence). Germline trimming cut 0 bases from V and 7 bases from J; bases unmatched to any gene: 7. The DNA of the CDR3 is TGTGCCTGGAGTGTGGGTAGCGGGGAAGCGACCCAGTACTTC. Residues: CAWSVGSGEATQYF.

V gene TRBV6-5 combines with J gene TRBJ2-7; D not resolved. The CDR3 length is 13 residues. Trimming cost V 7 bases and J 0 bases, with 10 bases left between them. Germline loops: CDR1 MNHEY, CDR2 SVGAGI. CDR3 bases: TGTGCCAGCACCAAAGCGAGCTCCTACGAGCAGTACTTC. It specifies CASTKASSYEQYF.

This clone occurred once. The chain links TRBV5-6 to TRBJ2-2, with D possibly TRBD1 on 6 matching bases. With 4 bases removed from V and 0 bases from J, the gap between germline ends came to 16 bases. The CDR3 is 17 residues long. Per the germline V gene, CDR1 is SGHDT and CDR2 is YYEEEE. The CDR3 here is CASSQARWTANTGELFF. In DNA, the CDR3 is TGTGCCAGCAGCCAGGCCCGTTGGACAGCGAACACCGGGGAGCTGTTTTTT.

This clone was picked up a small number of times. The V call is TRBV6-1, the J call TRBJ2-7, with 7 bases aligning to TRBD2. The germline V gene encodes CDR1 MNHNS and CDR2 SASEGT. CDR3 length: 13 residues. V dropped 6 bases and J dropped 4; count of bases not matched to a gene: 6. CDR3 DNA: TGTGCCAGCAGCAGAGAGCGGGGTTACGAGCAGTACTTC. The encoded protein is CASSRERGYEQYF.

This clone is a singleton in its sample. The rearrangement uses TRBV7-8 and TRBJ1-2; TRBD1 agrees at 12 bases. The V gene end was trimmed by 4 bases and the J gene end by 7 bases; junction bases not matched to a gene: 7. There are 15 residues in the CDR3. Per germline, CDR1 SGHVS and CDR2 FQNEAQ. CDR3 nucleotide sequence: TGTGCCAGCAGCTACCCGGGACAGGGGGCGCCTGGCTACACCTTC. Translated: CASSYPGQGAPGYTF. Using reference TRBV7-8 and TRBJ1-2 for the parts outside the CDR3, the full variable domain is GAGVSQSPRYKVAKRGQDVALRCDPISGHVSLFWYQQALGQGPEFLTYFQNEAQLDKSGLPSDRFFAERPEGSVSTLKIQRTQQEDSAVYLCASSYPGQGAPGYTFGSGTRLTVV.

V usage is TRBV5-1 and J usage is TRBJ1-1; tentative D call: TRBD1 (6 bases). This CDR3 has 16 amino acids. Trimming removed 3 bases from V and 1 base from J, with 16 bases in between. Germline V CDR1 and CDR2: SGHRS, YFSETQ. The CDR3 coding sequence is TGCGCCAGCAGCTCATTGGGGGGGGCTCCGAACACTGAAGCTTTCTTT. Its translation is CASSSLGGAPNTEAFF.

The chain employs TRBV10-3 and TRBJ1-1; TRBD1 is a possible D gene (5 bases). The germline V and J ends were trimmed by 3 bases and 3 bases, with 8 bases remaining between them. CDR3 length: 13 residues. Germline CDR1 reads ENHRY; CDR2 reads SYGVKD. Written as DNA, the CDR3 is TGTGCCATCAGTGACGTCAGGGACACTGAAGCTTTCTTT. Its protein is CAISDVRDTEAFF.

In DNA form, the CDR3 reads TGTGCCTGGACCGGACAGGGCCTCACTAACTATGGCTACACCTTC. As protein: CAWTGQGLTNYGYTF. The chain employs TRBV30 and TRBJ1-2, with 8 bases aligning to TRBD1. The V segment lost 4 bases and the J segment 0 bases; nucleotides outside the gene matches: 7. The CDR3 runs 15 residues. The germline CDR1 and CDR2 sequences are GTSNPN and SVGIG (reference sequence).

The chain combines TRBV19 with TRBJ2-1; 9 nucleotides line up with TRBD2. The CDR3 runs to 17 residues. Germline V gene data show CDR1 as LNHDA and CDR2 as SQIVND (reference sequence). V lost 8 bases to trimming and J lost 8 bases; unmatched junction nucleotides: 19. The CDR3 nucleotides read TGTGCCAGTGCCCCGAGCAGCGGGGGGACCTTACCGGATGAGCAGTTCTTC. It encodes CASAPSSGGTLPDEQFF. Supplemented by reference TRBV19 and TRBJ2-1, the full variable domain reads DGGITQSPKYLFRKEGQNVTLSCEQNLNHDAMYWYRQDPGQGLRLIYYSQIVNDFQKGDIAEGYSVSREKKESFPLTVTSAQKNPTAFYLCASAPSSGGTLPDEQFFGPGTRLTVL.

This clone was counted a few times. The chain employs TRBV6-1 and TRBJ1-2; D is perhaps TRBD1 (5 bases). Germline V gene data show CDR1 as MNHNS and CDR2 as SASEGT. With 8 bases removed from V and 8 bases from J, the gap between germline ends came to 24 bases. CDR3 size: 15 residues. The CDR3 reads CASVLSRVGGRGYTF. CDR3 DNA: TGTGCCAGCGTATTATCCAGGGTGGGCGGAAGGGGCTACACCTTC.

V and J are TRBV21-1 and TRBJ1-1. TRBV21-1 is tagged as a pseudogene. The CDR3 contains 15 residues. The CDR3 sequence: CASIDGGVERTEAFF. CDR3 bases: TGTGCCAGCATTGATGGGGGGGTCGAGAGGACTGAAGCTTTCTTT.

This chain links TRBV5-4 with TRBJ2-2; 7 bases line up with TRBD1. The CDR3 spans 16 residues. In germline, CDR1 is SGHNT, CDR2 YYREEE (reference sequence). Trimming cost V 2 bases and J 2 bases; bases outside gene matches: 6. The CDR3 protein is CASSLRQGVNTGELFF. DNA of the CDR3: TGTGCCAGCAGCTTAAGACAGGGCGTTAACACCGGGGAGCTGTTTTTT.

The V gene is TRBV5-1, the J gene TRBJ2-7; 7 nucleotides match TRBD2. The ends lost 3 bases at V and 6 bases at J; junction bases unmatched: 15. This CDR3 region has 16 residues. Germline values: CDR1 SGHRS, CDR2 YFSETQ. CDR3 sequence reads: CASSYRLTSGGGEQYF. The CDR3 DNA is TGCGCCAGCAGCTACCGATTGACCTCGGGGGGTGGCGAGCAGTACTTC.

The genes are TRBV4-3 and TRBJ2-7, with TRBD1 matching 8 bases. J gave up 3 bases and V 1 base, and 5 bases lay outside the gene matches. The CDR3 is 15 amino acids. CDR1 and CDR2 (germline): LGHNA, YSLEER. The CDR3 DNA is TGCGCCAGCAGCCAAGGTGCCGGGACAGGCTACGAGCAGTACTTC. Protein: CASSQGAGTGYEQYF.

The CDR3 DNA sequence: TGCGCCAGCAGCAACCGGGACAGGGAAACAGATACGCAGTATTTT. Protein sequence: CASSNRDRETDTQYF. V is TRBV5-1 and J is TRBJ2-3, with TRBD1 identical over 9 bases. The CDR3 consists of 15 residues. Germline trimming cut 4 bases from V and 3 bases from J; bases unmatched to any gene: 6. CDR1 and CDR2 from the germline V gene are SGHRS and YFSETQ. Together with reference TRBV5-1 and TRBJ2-3, the CDR3 gives the full variable domain: KAGVTQTPRYLIKTRGQQVTLSCSPISGHRSVSWYQQTPGQGLQFLFEYFSETQRNKGNFPGRFSGRQFSNSRSEMNVSTLELGDSALYLCASSNRDRETDTQYFGPGTRLTVL.

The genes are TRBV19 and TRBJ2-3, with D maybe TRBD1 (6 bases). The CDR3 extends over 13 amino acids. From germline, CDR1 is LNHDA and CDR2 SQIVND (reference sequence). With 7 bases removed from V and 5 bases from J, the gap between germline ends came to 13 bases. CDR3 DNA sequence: TGTGCCAGTACGGATCAGGGGAGAGATACGCAGTATTTT. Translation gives CASTDQGRDTQYF.

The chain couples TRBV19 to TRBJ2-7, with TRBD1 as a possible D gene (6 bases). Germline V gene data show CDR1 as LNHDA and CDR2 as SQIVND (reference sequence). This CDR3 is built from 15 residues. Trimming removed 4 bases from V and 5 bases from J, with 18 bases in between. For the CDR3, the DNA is TGTGCCAGTAGTAATACCGGGACACCAGGGGACGAGCAGTACTTC. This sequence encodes CASSNTGTPGDEQYF. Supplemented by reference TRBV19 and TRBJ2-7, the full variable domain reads DGGITQSPKYLFRKEGQNVTLSCEQNLNHDAMYWYRQDPGQGLRLIYYSQIVNDFQKGDIAEGYSVSREKKESFPLTVTSAQKNPTAFYLCASSNTGTPGDEQYFGPGTRLTVT.

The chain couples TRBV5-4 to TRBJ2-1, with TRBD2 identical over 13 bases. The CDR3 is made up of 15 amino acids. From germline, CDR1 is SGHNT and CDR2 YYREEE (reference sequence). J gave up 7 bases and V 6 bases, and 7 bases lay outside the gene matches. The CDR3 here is CASTILAGGANEQFF. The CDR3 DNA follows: TGTGCCAGCACCATACTAGCGGGGGGGGCTAATGAGCAGTTCTTC.

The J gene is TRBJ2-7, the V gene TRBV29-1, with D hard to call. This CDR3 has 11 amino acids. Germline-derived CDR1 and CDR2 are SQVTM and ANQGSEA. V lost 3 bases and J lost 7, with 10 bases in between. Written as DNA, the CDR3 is TGCAGCGTTGAGCATAGTGCTGAGCAGTACTTC. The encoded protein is CSVEHSAEQYF.

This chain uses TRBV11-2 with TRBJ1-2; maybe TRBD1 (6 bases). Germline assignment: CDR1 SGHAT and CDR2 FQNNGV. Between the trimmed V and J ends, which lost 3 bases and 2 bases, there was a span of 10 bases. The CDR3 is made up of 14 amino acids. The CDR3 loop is CASSLRGSNYGYTF. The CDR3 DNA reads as TGTGCCAGCAGCTTGAGGGGGTCGAACTATGGCTACACCTTC.

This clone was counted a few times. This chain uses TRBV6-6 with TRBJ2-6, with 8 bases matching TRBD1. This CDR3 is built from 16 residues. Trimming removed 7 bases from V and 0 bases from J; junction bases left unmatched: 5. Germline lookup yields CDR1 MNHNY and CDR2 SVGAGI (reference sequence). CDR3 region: CASTNRGTSGANVLTF. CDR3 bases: TGTGCCAGCACCAACAGGGGGACCTCTGGGGCCAACGTCCTGACTTTC.

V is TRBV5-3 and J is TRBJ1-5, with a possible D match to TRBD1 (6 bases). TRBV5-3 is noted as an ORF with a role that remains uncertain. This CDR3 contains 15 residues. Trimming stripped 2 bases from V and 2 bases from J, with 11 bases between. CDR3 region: CARSFEQGGNQPQHF. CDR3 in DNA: TGTGCCAGAAGCTTCGAACAGGGTGGCAATCAGCCCCAGCATTTT.